A single sample is the source of the 22 T cell receptor beta chains below, sequenced in a study of STAT5B mutations in CD4+ large granular lymphocyte leukemia (dated by TCRdb to between 2021 and 2023). The library came from the immunoSEQ multiplex PCR assay. In its TCRdb copy, this immuneACCESS table keeps in-frame sequences only and misses some clones. Where compared with another copy, unresolved V genes explain less than half of these, and the others have no known cause. In all, the sample holds 30,000 or so clones, and more than 65% of those were seen once. The ten largest clones add up to 2.1% of the sample. The specimen sequenced was CD4+ T cells from blood buffy coats. The receptors stem from a human donor in good health.

This clone was seen more than once but under ten times. CDR3 region: CAIGLSYEQYF. Here the CDR3 DNA reads TGTGCCATAGGACTCTCCTACGAGCAGTACTTC. The gene calls are TRBV10-3 and TRBJ2-7, with D possibly matching TRBD2 (5 bases). The CDR3 covers 11 residues. The germline gives CDR1 ENHRY, CDR2 SYGVKD. V was cut by 9 bases and J by 0 bases, with 6 bases left in between.

This rearrangement joins TRBV5-6 to TRBJ1-2; possibly TRBD1 for D (5 bases). V lost 4 bases to trimming and J lost 0 bases, with 13 bases between them. Germline-derived CDR1 and CDR2 are SGHDT and YYEEEE. The CDR3 extends over 15 amino acids. The chain's CDR3 is CASSPGLQANYGYTF. The CDR3 DNA reads TGTGCCAGCAGCCCGGGACTCCAAGCTAACTATGGCTACACCTTC.

The genes are TRBV2 and TRBJ1-3, with TRBD1 matching over 7 bases. There are 16 residues in the CDR3. J gave up 0 bases and V 7 bases, and 9 bases lay outside the gene matches. Germline-derived CDR1 and CDR2 are SNHLY and FYNNEI. This CDR3 is CASTATGLRSGNTIYF. In DNA form, the CDR3 reads TGTGCCAGCACCGCGACAGGGCTCCGCTCTGGAAACACCATATATTTT.

The chain has TRBV25-1 and TRBJ2-1; possibly TRBD2 for D (6 bases). Germline CDR1 MGHDK, CDR2 SYGVNS. V shed 7 bases and J shed 7 bases, with 14 bases lying between them. This CDR3 contains 13 residues. The CDR3 here is CASTPGLRNEQFF. Here the CDR3 DNA reads TGTGCCAGCACCCCGGGACTTAGGAATGAGCAGTTCTTC.

The J gene is TRBJ2-5, the V gene TRBV19; D is unresolved. Looked up from germline, CDR1 is LNHDA and CDR2 is SQIVND (reference sequence). The length of the CDR3 is 12 residues. V dropped 1 base and J dropped 5 bases, with 5 bases sitting between them. CDR3 in amino acids: CASSIGGETQYF. For the CDR3, the DNA is TGTGCCAGTAGTATAGGTGGGGAGACCCAGTACTTC.

This chain links TRBV19 with TRBJ1-5; possibly TRBD1 for D (6 bases). CDR1 and CDR2 (germline): LNHDA, SQIVND (reference sequence). V lost 6 bases, J lost 6 bases, and 12 bases lay in between. The CDR3 loop spans 13 amino acids. CDR3 nucleotide sequence: TGTGCCAGTAGCACAGGGTTCGGTCAGCCCCAGCATTTT. Protein: CASSTGFGQPQHF.

This clone was counted only a few times. The V gene is TRBV7-6, the J gene TRBJ2-1, with D tentatively TRBD2 (6 bases). This CDR3 has 13 residues. CDR1 and CDR2 (germline): SGHVS, FNYEAQ. Trimming shortened V by 5 bases and J by 5 bases, and 10 bases separated the two germline ends. This CDR3 reads CASSRDFNNEQFF. The CDR3 coding sequence is TGTGCCAGCAGCAGGGACTTTAACAATGAGCAGTTCTTC.

This clone appeared a few times. The chain is built from TRBV7-2 and TRBJ2-7; the match to TRBD2 covers 13 bases. Germline loops: CDR1 SGHTA, CDR2 FQGNSA. The CDR3 covers 18 residues. Germline trimming cut 3 bases from V and 1 base from J; bases unmatched to any gene: 9. The chain's CDR3 is CASSFSGTSGITSYEQYF. The CDR3 DNA reads TGTGCCAGCAGCTTCTCCGGGACTAGCGGGATAACGTCCTACGAGCAGTACTTC.

V gene TRBV5-4 combines with J gene TRBJ1-2; tentative D call: TRBD1 (5 bases). V was clipped by 3 bases and J by 6 bases, with 18 bases between them. The CDR3 spans 15 residues. CDR1 is SGHNT and CDR2 is YYREEE in the germline V gene (reference sequence). For the CDR3, the DNA is TGTGCCAGCAGCTACTATGGGGCTTCGACCCATGGCTACACCTTC. Protein product: CASSYYGASTHGYTF.

The V call is TRBV29-1, the J call TRBJ2-5; possibly TRBD2 for D (7 bases). CDR1 and CDR2 from the germline V gene are SQVTM and ANQGSEA. V lost 0 bases and J lost 3, with 14 bases in between. CDR3 length: 15 amino acids. This CDR3 is CSVEDGRGREETQYF. DNA of the CDR3: TGCAGCGTTGAAGATGGGCGGGGGCGAGAAGAGACCCAGTACTTC. Full variable domain (rest looked up from reference TRBV29-1 and TRBJ2-5): SAVISQKPSRDICQRGTSLTIQCQVDSQVTMMFWYRQQPGQSLTLIATANQGSEATYESGFVIDKFPISRPNLTFSTLTVSNMSPEDSSIYLCSVEDGRGREETQYFGPGTRLLVL.

J is TRBJ2-7 and V is TRBV27, with 9 bases matching TRBD1. The germline V gene has CDR1 MNHEY and CDR2 SMNVEV (reference sequence). J gave up 4 bases and V 5 bases, and 3 bases lay outside the gene matches. CDR3 length: 13 residues. This chain's CDR3 is CASSRGQGYEQYF. CDR3 nucleotides: TGTGCCAGCAGTCGGGGACAGGGATACGAGCAGTACTTC.

There are a few counts of this clone. This sequence joins TRBV5-1 and TRBJ2-7, with TRBD1 identical over 8 bases. The germline CDR1 and CDR2 sequences are SGHRS and YFSETQ. This CDR3 is 14 amino acids long. V trimming: 5 bases; J trimming: 3 bases; junction bases outside the gene matches: 7. CDR3 sequence: CASSSGTGFYEQYF. CDR3 sequence (DNA): TGCGCCAGCAGTTCCGGGACAGGTTTCTACGAGCAGTACTTC.

The rearrangement uses TRBV7-2 and TRBJ2-7; the D gene is possibly TRBD2 (6 bases). Deletions cut 5 bases from V and 3 bases from J, with 11 bases between. The germline gives CDR1 SGHTA, CDR2 FQGNSA. This CDR3 has 13 amino acids. The CDR3 DNA sequence: TGTGCCAGCAGCCCAGGACTAAACTACGAGCAGTACTTC. Protein product: CASSPGLNYEQYF.

This chain uses TRBV11-2 with TRBJ2-6; unclear D gene. Germline V gives CDR1 SGHAT, CDR2 FQNNGV. The CDR3 loop spans 13 amino acids. With 1 base removed from V and 2 bases from J, the gap between germline ends came to 0 bases. The CDR3 protein is CASSLAGANVLTF. DNA for the CDR3: TGTGCCAGCAGCTTAGCTGGGGCCAACGTCCTGACTTTC. The full variable domain, rest sourced from reference TRBV11-2 and TRBJ2-6, is EAGVAQSPRYKIIEKRQSVAFWCNPISGHATLYWYQQILGQGPKLLIQFQNNGVVDDSQLPKDRFSAERLKGVDSTLKIQPAKLEDSAVYLCASSLAGANVLTFGAGSRLTVL.

V gene TRBV5-4 combines with J gene TRBJ2-5; 10 nucleotides align to TRBD1. Germline lookup yields CDR1 SGHNT and CDR2 YYREEE (reference sequence). The V and J ends lost 2 bases and 2 bases, in that order; junction bases with no gene match: 9. CDR3 size: 17 residues. The DNA for the CDR3 is TGTGCCAGCAGCTTAAATCCGGGACAGGGGCGACAAGAGACCCAGTACTTC. Translation: CASSLNPGQGRQETQYF.

The V gene is TRBV10-3, the J gene TRBJ1-2; D perhaps matches TRBD1 (5 bases). Germline-derived CDR1 and CDR2 are ENHRY and SYGVKD. The CDR3 covers 13 residues. V gave up 6 bases and J gave up 8 bases, with 16 bases separating them. CDR3 residues: CAIRADRVSGYTF. For the CDR3, the DNA is TGTGCCATCAGAGCCGACAGAGTCAGCGGCTACACCTTC.

The chain is built from TRBV5-1 and TRBJ2-1, with 10 bases fitting TRBD1. The CDR3 extends over 14 amino acids. From germline, CDR1 is SGHRS and CDR2 YFSETQ. V lost 4 bases, J lost 9 bases, and 7 bases stayed unmatched. CDR3 DNA sequence: TGCGCCAGCAGCAGTGCGGGACAGGGGACTGAGCAGTTCTTC. Translating gives CASSSAGQGTEQFF.

The chain has TRBV5-4 and TRBJ2-3; the D gene could be TRBD1 or TRBD2 (5 bases each). Germline V gives CDR1 SGHNT, CDR2 YYREEE (reference sequence). The V and J ends lost 2 bases and 4 bases respectively, with 17 bases between them. The CDR3 runs 16 residues. This CDR3 reads CASSFPNQGTPDTQYF. The CDR3 DNA sequence: TGTGCCAGCAGCTTCCCCAACCAAGGGACCCCAGATACGCAGTATTTT.

The V and J genes are TRBV5-4 and TRBJ2-5; D unclear. Trimming cost V 4 bases and J 1 base, with 5 bases left between them. Germline V gives CDR1 SGHNT, CDR2 YYREEE (reference sequence). CDR3 size: 12 residues. CDR3 residues: CASSVSQETQYF. The CDR3 DNA sequence: TGTGCCAGCAGCGTATCCCAAGAGACCCAGTACTTC.

The chain links TRBV2 to TRBJ1-4, with 7 bases fitting TRBD1. V shed 5 bases and J 8 bases; nucleotides not matched to a gene: 8. The CDR3 is 14 amino acids. The germline V gene has CDR1 SNHLY and CDR2 FYNNEI. The CDR3 protein is CASSRDRVEEKLFF. CDR3 bases: TGTGCCAGCAGTCGCGACAGGGTTGAGGAAAAACTGTTTTTT.

The V call is TRBV11-1, the J call TRBJ2-1; tentative D call: TRBD2 (5 bases). Germline CDR1 SGHAT, CDR2 FQDESV (reference sequence). There are 16 residues in the CDR3. The ends were cut back, 4 bases at V and 7 bases at J, with 20 bases in the middle. The CDR3 sequence is CASSSLRSVRRNEQFF. CDR3 sequence (DNA): TGTGCCAGCAGCTCCCTACGGAGCGTCCGGAGGAATGAGCAGTTCTTC. The entire variable domain, with the rest obtained from reference TRBV11-1 and TRBJ2-1, is as follows: EAEVAQSPRYKITEKSQAVAFWCDPISGHATLYWYRQILGQGPELLVQFQDESVVDDSQLPKDRFSAERLKGVDSTLKIQPAELGDSAMYLCASSSLRSVRRNEQFFGPGTRLTVL.

The chain links TRBV5-1 to TRBJ1-1; TRBD1 aligns across 7 bases. There are 16 residues in the CDR3. The V gene end was trimmed by 4 bases and the J gene end by 13 bases; junction bases not matched to a gene: 22. Germline assignment: CDR1 SGHRS and CDR2 YFSETQ. This CDR3 is CASSPNHRGGGEYVFF. CDR3 DNA: TGCGCCAGCAGCCCAAACCACAGGGGAGGGGGCGAGTATGTTTTCTTT.